The sequence of this TCR beta chain was determined in a study of CXCR3-negative and CXCR3-positive naive CD8 T cells. Findings and caveats of the study: Naive CXCR3-positive cells had TRB CDR3s more hydrophobic than those of CXCR3-negative naive cells. Diversity in memory CD8+ cells fell much lower than the comparably high levels seen in both naive subsets.

Germline V lookup: CDR1 LGHNT, CDR2 FRNRAP. The CDR3 sequence is 13 residues long. Comments on this clonotype: Its target is unknown.

UMI-tagged TRB cDNA libraries were built via 5' RACE. TCRdb re-called the 5' RACE reads and shows each CDR3 protein once, DNA omitted. In total, the table holds some 150,000 distinct CDR3 sequences. The source of this sequence is a human donor in good health. Some clones in this sample may be carry-over from other donors' samples. The sequenced material came from naive CXCR3+ CD8+ T cells from blood. Subset: CD45RO-CCR7+CD27+CD95- naive CD8+ T cells expressing CXCR3 (TNR3+). The gene calls are TRBV12-5 and TRBJ2-3. The CDR3 sequence is CASGLVFTDTQYF. The variable domain in full, completed from reference TRBV12-5 and TRBJ2-3, reads DARVTQTPRHKVTEMGQEVTMRCQPILGHNTVFWYRQTMMQGLELLAYFRNRAPLDDSGMPKDRFSAEMPDATLATLKIQPSEPRDSAVYFCASGLVFTDTQYFGPGTRLTVL.